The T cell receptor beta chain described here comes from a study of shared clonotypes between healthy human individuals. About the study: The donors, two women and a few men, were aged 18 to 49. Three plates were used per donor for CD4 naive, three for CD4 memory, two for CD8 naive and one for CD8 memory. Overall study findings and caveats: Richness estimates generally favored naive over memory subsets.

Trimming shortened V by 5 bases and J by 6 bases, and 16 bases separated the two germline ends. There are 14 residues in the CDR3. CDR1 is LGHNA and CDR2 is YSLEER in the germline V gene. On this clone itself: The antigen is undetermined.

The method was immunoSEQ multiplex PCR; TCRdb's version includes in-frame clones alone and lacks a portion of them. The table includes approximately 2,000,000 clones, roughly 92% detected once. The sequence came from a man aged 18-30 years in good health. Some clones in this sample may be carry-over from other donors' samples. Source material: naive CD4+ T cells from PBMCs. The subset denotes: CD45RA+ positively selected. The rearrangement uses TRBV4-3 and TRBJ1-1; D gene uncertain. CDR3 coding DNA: TGCGCCAGCAGCAGGGAGGTCGGAAACTCTGAAGCTTTCTTT. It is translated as CASSREVGNSEAFF.